This T cell receptor beta chain originates from a study of T cell responses to AZD1222 COVID-19 vaccine. Data came from immunoSEQ multiplex PCR; TCRdb stores just in-frame clones and leaves some out. The sample includes about 150,000 clones, roughly 80% of them seen just once. This TCR was sampled from an adult in good health. Sequencing was performed on peripheral blood, taken on day 0 of MenACWY control vaccination.

The CDR3 loop is CASSPYSAQETQYF. As DNA, the CDR3 is TGTGCCAGCAGCCCCTACAGTGCACAAGAGACCCAGTACTTC. The chain has TRBV7-2 and TRBJ2-5, with D hard to call. CDR1 SGHTA and CDR2 FQGNSA come from the germline V gene. The CDR3 extends over 14 amino acids. Trimming took 5 bases from V and 2 from J, leaving 12 bases between them.